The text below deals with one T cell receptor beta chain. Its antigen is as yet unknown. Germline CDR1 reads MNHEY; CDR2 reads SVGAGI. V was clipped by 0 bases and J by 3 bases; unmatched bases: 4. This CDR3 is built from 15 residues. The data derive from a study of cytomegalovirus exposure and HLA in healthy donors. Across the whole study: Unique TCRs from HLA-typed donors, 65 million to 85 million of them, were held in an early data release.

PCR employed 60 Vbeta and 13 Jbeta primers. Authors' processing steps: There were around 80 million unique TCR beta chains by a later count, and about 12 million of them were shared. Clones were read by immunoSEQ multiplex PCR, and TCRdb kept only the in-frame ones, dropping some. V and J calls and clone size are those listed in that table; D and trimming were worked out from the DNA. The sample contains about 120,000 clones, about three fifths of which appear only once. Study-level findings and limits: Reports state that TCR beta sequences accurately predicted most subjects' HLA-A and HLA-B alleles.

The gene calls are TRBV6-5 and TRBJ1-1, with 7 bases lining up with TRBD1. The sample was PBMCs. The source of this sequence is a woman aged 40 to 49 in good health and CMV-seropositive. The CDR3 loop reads CASSYSTGMHTEAFF. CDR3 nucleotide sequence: TGTGCCAGCAGTTACTCGACAGGGATGCACACTGAAGCTTTCTTT.